This T cell receptor (beta chain) was found in a study of control samples from healthy donors and cancer patients. Trimming stripped 1 base from V and 8 bases from J, with 11 bases between. Germline assignment: CDR1 GTSNPN and CDR2 SVGIG (reference sequence). The CDR3 is 13 residues long. Method: immunoSEQ multiplex PCR; TCRdb's copy keeps in-frame clones and lacks some. The sample holds 80,000 or so clones, roughly nine tenths seen once. V and J are TRBV30 and TRBJ1-4; D remains unclear. This clonotype was sampled from a man between 50 and 59 years old in good health. The sample consisted of blood. The CDR3, as DNA: TGTGCCTGGAGTGGAAGGTTCCGAGAAAAACTGTTTTTT. Translated: CAWSGRFREKLFF.